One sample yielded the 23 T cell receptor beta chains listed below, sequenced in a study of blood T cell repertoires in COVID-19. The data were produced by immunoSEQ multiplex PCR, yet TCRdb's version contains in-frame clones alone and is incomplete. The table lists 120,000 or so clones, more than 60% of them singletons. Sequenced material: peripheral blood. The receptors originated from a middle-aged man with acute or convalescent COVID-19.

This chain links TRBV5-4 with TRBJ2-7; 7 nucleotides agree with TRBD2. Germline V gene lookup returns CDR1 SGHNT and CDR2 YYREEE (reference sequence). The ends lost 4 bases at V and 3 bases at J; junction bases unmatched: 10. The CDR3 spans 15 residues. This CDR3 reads CASSTSVLEGYEQYF. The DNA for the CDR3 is TGTGCCAGCAGCACTAGCGTTCTAGAGGGCTACGAGCAGTACTTC.

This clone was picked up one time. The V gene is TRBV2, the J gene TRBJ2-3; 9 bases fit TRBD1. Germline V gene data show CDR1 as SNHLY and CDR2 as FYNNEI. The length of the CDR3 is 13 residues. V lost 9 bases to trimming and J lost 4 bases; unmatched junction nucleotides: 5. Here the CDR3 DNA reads TGTGCCAGGACAGGGGGGGGAGCAGATACGCAGTATTTT. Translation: CARTGGGADTQYF.

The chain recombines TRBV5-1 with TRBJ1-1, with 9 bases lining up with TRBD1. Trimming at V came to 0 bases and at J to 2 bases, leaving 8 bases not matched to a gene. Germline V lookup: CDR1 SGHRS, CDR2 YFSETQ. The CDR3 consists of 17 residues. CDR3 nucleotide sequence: TGCGCCAGCAGCTTGGAGGGGACAGGGACCCCAAACACTGAAGCTTTCTTT. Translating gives CASSLEGTGTPNTEAFF.

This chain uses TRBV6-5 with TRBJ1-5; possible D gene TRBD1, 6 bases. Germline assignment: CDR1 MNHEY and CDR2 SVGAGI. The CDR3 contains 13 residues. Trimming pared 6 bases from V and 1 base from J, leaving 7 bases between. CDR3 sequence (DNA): TGTGCCAGCAGAGGGACAAGCAATCAGCCCCAGCATTTT. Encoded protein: CASRGTSNQPQHF.

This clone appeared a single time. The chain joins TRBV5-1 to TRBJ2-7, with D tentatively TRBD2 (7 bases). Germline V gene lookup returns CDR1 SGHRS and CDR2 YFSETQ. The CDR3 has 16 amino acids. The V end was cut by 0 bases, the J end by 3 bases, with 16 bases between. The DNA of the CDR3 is TGCGCCAGCAGCTTGGCCTTGGGCGGGGGCCTCTACGAGCAGTACTTC. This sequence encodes CASSLALGGGLYEQYF.

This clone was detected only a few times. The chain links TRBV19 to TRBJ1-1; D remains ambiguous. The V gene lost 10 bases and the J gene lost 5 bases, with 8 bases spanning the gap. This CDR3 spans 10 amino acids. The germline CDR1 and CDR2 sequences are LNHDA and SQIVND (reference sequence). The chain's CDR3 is CATWETEAFF. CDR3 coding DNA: TGTGCCACCTGGGAGACTGAAGCTTTCTTT.

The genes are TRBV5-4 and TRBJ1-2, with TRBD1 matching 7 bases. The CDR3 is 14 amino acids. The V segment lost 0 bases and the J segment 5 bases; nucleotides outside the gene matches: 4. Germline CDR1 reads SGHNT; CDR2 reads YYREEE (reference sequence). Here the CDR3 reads CASSLVTGEYGYTF. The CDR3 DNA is TGTGCCAGCAGCTTGGTCACAGGGGAATATGGCTACACCTTC.

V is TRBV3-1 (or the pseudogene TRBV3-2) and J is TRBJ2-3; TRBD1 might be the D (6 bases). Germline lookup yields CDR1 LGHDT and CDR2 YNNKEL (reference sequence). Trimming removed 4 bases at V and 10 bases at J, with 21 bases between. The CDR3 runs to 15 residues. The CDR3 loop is CASSPGGVGAGPQYF. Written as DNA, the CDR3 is TGTGCCAGCAGCCCTGGGGGTGTGGGGGCCGGCCCGCAGTATTTT.

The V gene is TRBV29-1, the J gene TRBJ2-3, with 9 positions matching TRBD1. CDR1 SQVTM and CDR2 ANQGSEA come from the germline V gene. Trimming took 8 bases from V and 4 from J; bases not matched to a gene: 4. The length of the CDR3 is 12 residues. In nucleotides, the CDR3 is TGCAGCTCGGGACAGGGTGCAGATACGCAGTATTTT. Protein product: CSSGQGADTQYF.

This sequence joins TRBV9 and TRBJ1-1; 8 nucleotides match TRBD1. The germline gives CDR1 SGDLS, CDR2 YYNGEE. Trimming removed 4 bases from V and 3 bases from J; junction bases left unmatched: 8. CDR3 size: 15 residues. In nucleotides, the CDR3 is TGTGCCAGCAGCTGGGGGGCAGGGGGCGACACTGAAGCTTTCTTT. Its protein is CASSWGAGGDTEAFF. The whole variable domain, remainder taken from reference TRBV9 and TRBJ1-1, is DSGVTQTPKHLITATGQRVTLRCSPRSGDLSVYWYQQSLDQGLQFLIQYYNGEERAKGNILERFSAQQFPDLHSELNLSSLELGDSALYFCASSWGAGGDTEAFFGQGTRLTVV.

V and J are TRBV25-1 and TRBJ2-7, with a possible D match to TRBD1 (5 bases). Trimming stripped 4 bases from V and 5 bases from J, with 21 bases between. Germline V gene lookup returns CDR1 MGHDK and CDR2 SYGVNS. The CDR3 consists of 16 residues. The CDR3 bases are TGTGCCAGCAGTGGCAGGGTCATGAGAGATGTGGACGAGCAGTACTTC. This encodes CASSGRVMRDVDEQYF.

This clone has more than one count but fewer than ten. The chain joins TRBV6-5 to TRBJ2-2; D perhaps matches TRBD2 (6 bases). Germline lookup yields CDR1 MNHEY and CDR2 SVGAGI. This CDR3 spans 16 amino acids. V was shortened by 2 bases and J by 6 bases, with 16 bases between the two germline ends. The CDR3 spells CASSYEARGEAGELFF. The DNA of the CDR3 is TGTGCCAGCAGTTACGAGGCTCGAGGGGAGGCCGGGGAGCTGTTTTTT.

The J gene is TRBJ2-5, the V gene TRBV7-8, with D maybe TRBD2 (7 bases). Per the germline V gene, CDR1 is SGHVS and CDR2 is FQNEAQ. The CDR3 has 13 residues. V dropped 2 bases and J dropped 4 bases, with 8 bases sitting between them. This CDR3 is CASSLRGGETQYF. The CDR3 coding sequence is TGTGCCAGCAGCTTAAGGGGGGGAGAGACCCAGTACTTC.

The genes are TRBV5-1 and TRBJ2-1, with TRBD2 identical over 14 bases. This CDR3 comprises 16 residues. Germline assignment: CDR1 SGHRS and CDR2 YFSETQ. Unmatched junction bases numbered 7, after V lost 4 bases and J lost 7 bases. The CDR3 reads CASSGTSGGGWNEQFF. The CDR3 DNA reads TGCGCCAGCAGCGGGACTAGCGGGGGAGGGTGGAATGAGCAGTTCTTC. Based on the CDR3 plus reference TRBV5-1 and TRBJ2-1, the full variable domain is KAGVTQTPRYLIKTRGQQVTLSCSPISGHRSVSWYQQTPGQGLQFLFEYFSETQRNKGNFPGRFSGRQFSNSRSEMNVSTLELGDSALYLCASSGTSGGGWNEQFFGPGTRLTVL.

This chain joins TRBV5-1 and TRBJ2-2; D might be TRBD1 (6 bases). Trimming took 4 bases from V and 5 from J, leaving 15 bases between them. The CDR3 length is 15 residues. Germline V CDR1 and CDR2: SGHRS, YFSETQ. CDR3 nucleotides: TGCGCCAGCAGCGTGGGGCCAGGGGAAACCGGGGAGCTGTTTTTT. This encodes CASSVGPGETGELFF. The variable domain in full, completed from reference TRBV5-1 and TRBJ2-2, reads KAGVTQTPRYLIKTRGQQVTLSCSPISGHRSVSWYQQTPGQGLQFLFEYFSETQRNKGNFPGRFSGRQFSNSRSEMNVSTLELGDSALYLCASSVGPGETGELFFGEGSRLTVL.

This chain's CDR3 is CASSLGWDRGKNTEAFF. The CDR3 DNA reads as TGTGCCAGCAGTTTGGGGTGGGACAGGGGGAAGAACACTGAAGCTTTCTTT. V is TRBV27 and J is TRBJ1-1; 11 bases match TRBD1. V lost 3 bases to trimming and J lost 1 base; unmatched junction nucleotides: 7. There are 17 residues in the CDR3. Looked up from germline, CDR1 is MNHEY and CDR2 is SMNVEV (reference sequence).

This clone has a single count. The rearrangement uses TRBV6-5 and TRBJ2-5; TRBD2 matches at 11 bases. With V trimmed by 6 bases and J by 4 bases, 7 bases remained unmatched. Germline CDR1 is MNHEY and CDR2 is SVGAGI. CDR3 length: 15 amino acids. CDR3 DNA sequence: TGTGCCAGCAGGCTAGCGGGAGGAGCGGGAGAGACCCAGTACTTC. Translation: CASRLAGGAGETQYF.

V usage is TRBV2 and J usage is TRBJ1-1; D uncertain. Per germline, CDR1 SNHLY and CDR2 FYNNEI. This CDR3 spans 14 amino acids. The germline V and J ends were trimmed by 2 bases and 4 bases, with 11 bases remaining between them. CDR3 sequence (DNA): TGTGCCAGCAGTGAACAAGGAGATAGCACTGAAGCTTTCTTT. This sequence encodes CASSEQGDSTEAFF.

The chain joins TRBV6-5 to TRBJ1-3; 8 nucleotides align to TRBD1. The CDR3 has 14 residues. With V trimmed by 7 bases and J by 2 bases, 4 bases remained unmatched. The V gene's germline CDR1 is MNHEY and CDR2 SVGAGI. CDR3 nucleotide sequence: TGTGCCAGCACCGAGGACAGGGCTGGAAACACCATATATTTT. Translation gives CASTEDRAGNTIYF.

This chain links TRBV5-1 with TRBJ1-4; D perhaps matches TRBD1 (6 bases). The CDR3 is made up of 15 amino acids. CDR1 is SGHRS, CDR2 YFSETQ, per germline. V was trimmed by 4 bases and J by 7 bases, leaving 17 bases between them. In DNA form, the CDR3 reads TGCGCCAGCAGCCTGGATCAGGGGTATAGTGAAAAACTGTTTTTT. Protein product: CASSLDQGYSEKLFF.

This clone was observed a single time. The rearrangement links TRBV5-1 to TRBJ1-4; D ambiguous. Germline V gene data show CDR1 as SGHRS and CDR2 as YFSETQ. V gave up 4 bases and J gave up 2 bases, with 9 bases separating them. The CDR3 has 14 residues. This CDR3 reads CASSVGQTNEKLFF. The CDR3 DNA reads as TGCGCCAGCAGCGTTGGTCAGACTAATGAAAAACTGTTTTTT.

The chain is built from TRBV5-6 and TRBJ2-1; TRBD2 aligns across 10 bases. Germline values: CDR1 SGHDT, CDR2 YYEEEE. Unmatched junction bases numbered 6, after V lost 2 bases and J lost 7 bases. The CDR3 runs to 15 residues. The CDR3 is CASSFLSGRANEQFF. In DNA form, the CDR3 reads TGTGCCAGCAGCTTTTTAAGCGGGAGGGCGAATGAGCAGTTCTTC.

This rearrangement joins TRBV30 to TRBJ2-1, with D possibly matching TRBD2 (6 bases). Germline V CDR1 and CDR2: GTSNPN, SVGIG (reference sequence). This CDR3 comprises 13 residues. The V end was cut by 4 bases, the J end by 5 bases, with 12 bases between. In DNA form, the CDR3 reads TGTGCCTGGATGCGGGGAAGGGACAATGAGCAGTTCTTC. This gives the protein CAWMRGRDNEQFF. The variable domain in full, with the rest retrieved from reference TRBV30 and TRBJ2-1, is SQTIHQWPATLVQPVGSPLSLECTVEGTSNPNLYWYRQAAGRGLQLLFYSVGIGQISSEVPQNLSASRPQDRQFILSSKKLLLSDSGFYLCAWMRGRDNEQFFGPGTRLTVL.